One and the same sample provided the 12 T cell receptor beta chains below, sequenced in a study of CD8 T cells in ankylosing spondylitis. MiXCR was run by TCRdb on the 5' RACE reads, yielding one entry per CDR3 protein. The data show 350,000 or so distinct CDR3 sequences, roughly 14% seen once. Material: blood, either unsorted or a sorted T cell fraction (not recorded which). The receptor set was obtained from a male donor with ankylosing spondylitis or in good health (not recorded which).

This clonotype was seen repeatedly, ten times or more. The V gene is TRBV20-1, the J gene TRBJ1-5; no reliable D call. V was clipped by 3 bases and J by 0 bases, with 6 bases between them. From germline, CDR1 is DFQATT and CDR2 SNEGSKA (reference sequence). This CDR3 contains 13 residues. The CDR3 here is CSASTDSNQPQHF. In DNA, the CDR3 is TGCAGTGCTAGTACAGATAGCAATCAGCCCCAGCATTTT.

This clonotype was found a few times. The chain carries TRBV12-3 or TRBV12-4 and TRBJ1-4, with TRBD1 matching over 7 bases. V was clipped by 5 bases and J by 5 bases; unmatched bases: 5. CDR3 length: 14 residues. CDR3 in amino acids: CASSRTGSNEKLFF. CDR3 bases: TGTGCCAGCAGTCGGACAGGCTCCAATGAAAAACTGTTTTTT.

This chain uses TRBV10-3 with TRBJ2-2; tentatively, D is TRBD1 (7 bases). The CDR3 covers 16 residues. Germline V gives CDR1 ENHRY, CDR2 SYGVKD. Deletions cut 7 bases from V and 5 bases from J, with 20 bases between. The CDR3, as DNA: TGTGCCATCACTCAAGAGGAGGGGGCGAGGACCGGGGAGCTGTTTTTT. As protein: CAITQEEGARTGELFF.

The rearrangement joins TRBV25-1 to TRBJ1-1, with D possibly being TRBD1 (6 bases). Between the trimmed V and J ends, which lost 1 base and 6 bases, there was a span of 12 bases. This CDR3 comprises 14 residues. Germline V lookup: CDR1 MGHDK, CDR2 SYGVNS. CDR3 protein: CASSESWGLAEAFF. For the CDR3, the DNA is TGTGCCAGCAGTGAATCTTGGGGGCTGGCTGAAGCTTTCTTT.

This clonotype was counted between two and nine times. The rearrangement joins TRBV7-2 to TRBJ2-3; TRBD2 agrees at 11 bases. The J segment lost 2 bases and the V segment lost 5 bases, leaving 6 bases of the junction unmatched. Germline CDR1 and CDR2: SGHTA and FQGNSA. This CDR3 comprises 16 residues. The CDR3 loop is CASSSPGLAVTDTQYF. The CDR3 DNA reads as TGTGCCAGCAGCAGCCCGGGACTAGCGGTCACAGATACGCAGTATTTT.

The chain is built from TRBV12-3 or TRBV12-4 and TRBJ2-7; no clear D gene. There are 14 residues in the CDR3. V dropped 1 base and J dropped 2 bases, with 9 bases sitting between them. The CDR3 sequence is CASSLGALTYEQYF. The DNA of the CDR3 is TGTGCCAGCAGTTTAGGGGCTCTGACCTACGAGCAGTACTTC.

The chain links TRBV20-1 to TRBJ2-2; 13 bases are a match to TRBD2. V trimming: 3 bases; J trimming: 7 bases; junction bases outside the gene matches: 11. Germline V lookup: CDR1 DFQATT, CDR2 SNEGSKA (reference sequence). This CDR3 has 17 amino acids. The CDR3 here is CSARDSGLAGVSGELFF. CDR3 sequence (DNA): TGCAGTGCTAGGGACAGTGGACTAGCGGGAGTCAGCGGGGAGCTGTTTTTT.

This clonotype was counted between two and nine times. The CDR3 DNA is TGTGCCAGCAGCTTATCCGGGACAGGGGTTGAAAAACTGTTTTTT. Amino acid sequence: CASSLSGTGVEKLFF. V is TRBV7-2 and J is TRBJ1-4; 10 nucleotides align to TRBD1. From germline, CDR1 is SGHTA and CDR2 FQGNSA. The CDR3 covers 15 residues. Germline trimming cut 2 bases from V and 7 bases from J; bases unmatched to any gene: 4.

This clonotype was seen a handful of times. This chain joins TRBV10-3 and TRBJ2-2; 11 nucleotides align to TRBD1. The CDR3 runs 17 residues. V was pared by 5 bases and J by 2 bases, with 7 bases of the junction left unmatched. Germline V gene sequence: CDR1 ENHRY, CDR2 SYGVKD. The chain's CDR3 is CAISQSGTGGNTGELFF. The CDR3 region has the DNA TGTGCCATCAGTCAATCCGGGACAGGGGGTAACACCGGGGAGCTGTTTTTT.

The chain uses TRBV4-2 and TRBJ1-2; D remains unclear. The length of the CDR3 is 14 residues. In germline, CDR1 is LGHNA, CDR2 YNFKEQ. The V gene lost 0 bases and the J gene lost 7 bases, with 12 bases spanning the gap. CDR3 protein: CASSQDGVGIGYTF. CDR3 DNA: TGTGCCAGCAGCCAAGATGGGGTGGGGATTGGCTACACCTTC.

This clonotype has just a few counts. The genes are TRBV27 and TRBJ2-2, with 9 nucleotides matching TRBD1. CDR3 length: 14 residues. Germline loops: CDR1 MNHEY, CDR2 SMNVEV (reference sequence). V was clipped by 3 bases and J by 9 bases; unmatched bases: 5. The CDR3 is CASSFRDRVWELFF. The DNA for the CDR3 is TGTGCCAGCAGTTTCCGGGACAGGGTGTGGGAGCTGTTTTTT.

This clonotype was found a few times. The chain carries TRBV20-1 and TRBJ1-2, with 7 bases that match TRBD1. The V and J ends lost 3 bases and 10 bases, in that order; junction bases with no gene match: 11. Germline V CDR1 and CDR2: DFQATT, SNEGSKA (reference sequence). This CDR3 is built from 13 residues. CDR3 region: CSASRGSKEAYTF. DNA for the CDR3: TGCAGTGCTAGCAGGGGGTCGAAGGAAGCCTACACCTTC.